The rows below give T cell receptor beta chains drawn from one sample of a study of T cells in Graves' hyperthyroidism and ophthalmopathy. From the multiplex PCR reads, TCRdb called clonotypes with MiXCR, one entry per CDR3 protein. The sample has approximately 360,000 distinct CDR3 sequences; around 14% are singletons. The specimen sequenced was blood. The receptors were sampled from a woman aged 18-29 years with Graves' hyperthyroidism that later progressed to Graves' ophthalmopathy. CDR3s include the opening cysteine and the closing phenylalanine or tryptophan. Each record gives: clone size, V gene, J gene, D gene, CDR3 protein, CDR3 DNA. The D gene is left open where the match is weak. Only part of the rows carry a size: once, few, many, or a class if the clone is expanded.

many	TRBV18	TRBJ1-1	.	CASSPKGVNTEAFF	TGTGCCAGCTCTCCGAAAGGCGTGAACACTGAAGCTTTCTTT
many	TRBV27	TRBJ2-3	.	CASRSSVSTDTQYF	TGTGCCAGCCGGTCTAGCGTCAGCACAGATACGCAGTATTTT
.	TRBV11-2	TRBJ2-7	.	CTSSLVGRKAPTYEQYF	TGTACCAGCAGCTTGGTAGGTCGGAAGGCCCCAACCTACGAGCAGTACTTC
.	TRBV7-8	TRBJ2-2	TRBD2	CASSLGAGAGELFF	TGTGCCAGCAGCTTAGGGGCGGGAGCCGGGGAGCTGTTTTTT
many	TRBV9	TRBJ2-7	.	CASSAQGLDYEQYF	TGTGCCAGCAGCGCCCAGGGGCTCGATTACGAGCAGTACTTC
few	TRBV6-1	TRBJ2-7	TRBD1	CASKDRGSYEQYF	TGTGCCAGCAAGGACAGGGGCTCCTACGAGCAGTACTTC
few	TRBV5-4	TRBJ1-2	.	CASSLARAYGYTF	TGTGCCAGCAGCTTGGCACGGGCCTATGGCTACACCTTC
few	TRBV6-1	TRBJ1-3	.	CASSPVGSGNTIYF	TGTGCCAGCAGCCCCGTGGGCAGCGGAAACACCATATATTTT
many	TRBV28	TRBJ2-7	TRBD2	CASSLLLAGVYEQYF	TGTGCCAGCAGTTTATTACTAGCGGGAGTCTACGAGCAGTACTTC
.	TRBV2	TRBJ2-5	.	CASSAAAQETQYF	TGTGCCAGCAGCGCGGCGGCCCAAGAGACCCAGTACTTC
many	TRBV24-1	TRBJ2-3	.	CATSDFKGLLSEADTQYF	TGTGCCACCAGTGATTTTAAGGGACTCTTATCGGAGGCAGATACGCAGTATTTT
few	TRBV15	TRBJ2-1	.	CATSRENINEQFF	TGTGCCACCAGCAGAGAAAATATCAATGAGCAGTTCTTC
.	TRBV4-1	TRBJ1-1	.	CASSPKFEEGPNTEAFF	TGCGCCAGCAGCCCTAAATTCGAGGAGGGCCCGAACACTGAAGCTTTCTTT
few	TRBV24-1	TRBJ2-3	TRBD2	CATSDPAGVSTDTQYF	TGTGCCACCAGTGATCCAGCGGGAGTTAGCACAGATACGCAGTATTTT